This TCR beta chain derives from a study of CD8 T cells in Susac syndrome. Random hexamers served to reverse transcribe about 0.45 to 1 ug RNA. TCRdb called the immunoSEQ multiplex PCR reads again in MiXCR, with one record for every CDR3 protein. The sample has roughly 120,000 distinct CDR3 sequences, more than 85% seen once. Material for sequencing was CD4+ T cells from PBMCs. The receptor's source is a human donor with multiple sclerosis.

CDR3 bases: TGTGCCAGCACCAAGGCTGGTGACTATGGCTACACCTTC. Encoded protein: CASTKAGDYGYTF. The chain employs TRBV12-3 or TRBV12-4 and TRBJ1-2; D is unclear. V was pared by 7 bases and J by 3 bases, with 12 bases between. The CDR3 is 13 amino acids.